The rows below give T cell receptor beta chains drawn from one sample of a study of T cell changes during pregnancy in multiple sclerosis. Assay used: immunoSEQ multiplex PCR; TCRdb lists only in-frame clones, some missing. This table has 91,000 or so clones, almost 95% appearing once. The material was peripheral blood, obtained after pregnancy. These TCRs come from a female donor with multiple sclerosis, enrolled in a pregnancy study. Both conserved end residues are part of each CDR3. The order of the fields is CDR3 protein, clone size, CDR3 length, V gene. Rows give clone size only sometimes, using once, few, many, or a class for an expanded clone.

CASSPSLLDRAIQINQPQHF,.,20,TRBV4-1
CASGISGRMYNEQFF,.,15,TRBV12-5
CASSTLGTRISSYEQYF,.,17,TRBV2
CASSPQGYNEKLFF,.,14,TRBV19
CASSLSMAGQLSDTQYF,.,17,TRBV18
CASSTPGLAGGDSYNEQFF,.,19,TRBV5-1
CASSASGGFGYEQYF,.,15,TRBV9
CASSLRGGVDYGYTF,.,15,TRBV7-2
CASSPAPQGANYGYTF,.,16,TRBV11-2
CASSSGRGGYGYTF,.,14,TRBV6-5
CASSIGREIYEQYF,once,14,TRBV19
CAISGGDLNTGELFF,.,15,TRBV10-3
CASSHTGSGGATDTQYF,.,17,TRBV4-2
CAIRQVNEQFF,.,11,TRBV10-3
CASSIPPRDYEQYF,.,14,TRBV6-6
CASSLFSGSSYNEQFF,.,16,TRBV5-1
CAWSEGGRQETQYF,.,14,TRBV30
CASSLLGEGPGYTF,.,14,TRBV27
CASSLTRDRAPEAFF,.,15,TRBV7-9
CASSPGQGAREQYF,.,14,TRBV13
CASSLGLADYNEQFF,.,15,TRBV18
CAITAALNTEAFF,once,13,TRBV10-3
CASSVAGGSSSTDTQYF,.,17,TRBV28
CASSPGDRATGELFF,.,15,TRBV5-6
CASSFTGGPGTEAFF,.,15,TRBV7-3
CASSEGVPGLAGVTDTQYF,.,19,TRBV6-1
CASSYKGLAELWGANVLTF,.,19,TRBV2
CAIMTVRAFF,few,10,TRBV6-5
CSVEGTGNNEKLFF,.,14,TRBV29-1
CASSPDRQGGYGYTF,.,15,TRBV7-2
CASSLTGFNQPQHF,.,14,TRBV2
CAISTGQGSGELFF,.,14,TRBV10-3
CASSSTGTHYGYTF,.,14,TRBV19
CASSLRGDRPSTDTQYF,.,17,TRBV7-3
CASSSLTGGTTNEKLFF,.,17,TRBV5-8
CASSLAGGGYEQYF,.,14,TRBV7-8
CASSLQGSPLGAFF,.,14,TRBV5-1
CAWRKGTGDRTEAFF,.,15,TRBV30
CASSYVQNQPQHF,.,13,TRBV6-5
CATGGQAGTEAFF,.,13,TRBV19
CASTMGASQETQYF,.,14,TRBV19
CASSYTGTSGSETQYF,.,16,TRBV6-5
CASSLEPTGKGEKLFF,.,16,TRBV4-3
CASKLEATNTEAFF,.,14,TRBV19
CASISSGQNYGYTF,.,14,TRBV6-5
CASSLYPQEAGDYEQYF,.,17,TRBV28
CASSLNTEAFF,.,11,TRBV18
CASSLVAGETQYF,once,13,TRBV27
CASSYTGGHEQYF,.,13,TRBV7-9
CASRADSYEQYF,.,12,TRBV7-2
CSVEGYLAGGDNEQFF,once,16,TRBV29-1
CASSPFSTGGHEQYF,.,15,TRBV11-2
CAWSSRTGYTGELFF,.,15,TRBV30
CASSLQGSGQPQHF,.,14,TRBV5-1